A single sample is the source of the 4 T cell receptor delta chains below, sequenced in a study of Vδ1+ human thymocytes. These receptors have no known antigen. Extracted RNA was reverse transcribed into cDNA. Multiplex PCR used pooled V-gene forward primers and a constant-region reverse primer to amplify CDR3s. TCRdb applied CATT to the multiplex PCR reads for clone calling. The sample consists of around 23,000 delta-chain clones, more than 6% of them appearing once. Study results and limitations: In the thymus, TRG and TRD repertoires looked highly polyclonal with Gaussian CDR3 lengths.

Sequencing was performed on Vdelta1+ gamma-delta thymocytes from the thymus. The subset was: FACS-sorted CD3+ TCRalphabeta- TCRVdelta1+ TCRVdelta2- thymocytes. The receptors shown here come from a girl in the first two years of life who had congenital heart surgery.

This clone appeared a few times. This sequence joins TRDV1 and TRDJ1; D unclear. The germline V and J ends were trimmed by 0 bases and 3 bases, with 20 bases remaining between them. The CDR3 covers 18 residues. The germline V gene encodes CDR1 TSWWSYY and CDR2 QGS. The DNA for the CDR3 is TGTGCTCTTGGGGAACTAACCCTGCCGTGTACTGTAGCCGATAAACTCATCTTT. As protein: CALGELTLPCTVADKLIF.

This clone showed up just a few times. The chain joins TRDV1 to TRDJ1, with D unclear. V was trimmed by 7 bases and J by 2 bases, leaving 23 bases between them. Germline CDR1 reads TSWWSYY; CDR2 reads QGS. The CDR3 is 17 residues long. CDR3 amino acids: CALAPIGFDKSTDKLIF. The CDR3 coding sequence is TGTGCTCTTGCACCTATTGGGTTTGACAAATCAACCGATAAACTCATCTTT.

The sample holds a few counts of this clone. This chain links TRDV1 with TRDJ1; 11 positions agree with TRDD3. Germline CDR1 reads TSWWSYY; CDR2 reads QGS. V trimming: 3 bases; J trimming: 2 bases; junction bases outside the gene matches: 11. The CDR3 has 18 amino acids. The CDR3 sequence is CALGDTFYWGIRTDKLIF. The CDR3 nucleotides read TGTGCTCTTGGGGATACATTCTACTGGGGGATAAGAACCGATAAACTCATCTTT.

This clone has a handful of counts. The genes are TRDV1 and TRDJ1; 8 bases align to TRDD3. CDR1 and CDR2 from the germline V gene are TSWWSYY and QGS. There are 20 residues in the CDR3. The V gene end was trimmed by 2 bases and the J gene end by 0 bases; junction bases not matched to a gene: 17. This chain's CDR3 is CALGEKPGGLGDLYTDKLIF. Written as DNA, the CDR3 is TGTGCTCTTGGGGAAAAACCTGGGGGCCTGGGGGACTTGTACACCGATAAACTCATCTTT.